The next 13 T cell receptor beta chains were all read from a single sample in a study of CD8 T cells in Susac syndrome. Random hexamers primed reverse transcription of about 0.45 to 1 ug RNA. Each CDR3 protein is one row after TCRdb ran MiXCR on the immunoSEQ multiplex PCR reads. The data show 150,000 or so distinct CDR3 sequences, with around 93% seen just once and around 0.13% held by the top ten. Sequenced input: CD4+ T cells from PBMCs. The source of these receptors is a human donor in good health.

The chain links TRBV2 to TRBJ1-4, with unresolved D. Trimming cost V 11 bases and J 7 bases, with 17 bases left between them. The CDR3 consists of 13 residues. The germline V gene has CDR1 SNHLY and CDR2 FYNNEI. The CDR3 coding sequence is TGTGCCGCCCAACCTCGTCCGGGTGAAAAACTGTTTTTT. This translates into CAAQPRPGEKLFF. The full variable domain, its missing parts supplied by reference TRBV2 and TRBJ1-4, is EPEVTQTPSHQVTQMGQEVILRCVPISNHLYFYWYRQILGQKVEFLVSFYNNEISEKSEIFDDQFSVERPDGSNFTLKIRSTKLEDSAMYFCAAQPRPGEKLFFGSGTQLSVL.

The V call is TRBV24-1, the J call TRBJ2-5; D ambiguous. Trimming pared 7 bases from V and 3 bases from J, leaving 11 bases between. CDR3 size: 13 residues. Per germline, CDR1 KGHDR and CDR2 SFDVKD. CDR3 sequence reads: CATRGGFKETQYF. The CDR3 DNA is TGTGCCACCAGAGGCGGTTTTAAAGAGACCCAGTACTTC.

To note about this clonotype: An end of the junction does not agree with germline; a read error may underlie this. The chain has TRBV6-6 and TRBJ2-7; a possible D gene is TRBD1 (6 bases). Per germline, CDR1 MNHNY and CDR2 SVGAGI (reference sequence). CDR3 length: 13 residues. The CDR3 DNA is TGTGCCGGCAGTTACAGGGTAGCCTACGAGCAGTACTTC. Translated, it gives CAGSYRVAYEQYF.

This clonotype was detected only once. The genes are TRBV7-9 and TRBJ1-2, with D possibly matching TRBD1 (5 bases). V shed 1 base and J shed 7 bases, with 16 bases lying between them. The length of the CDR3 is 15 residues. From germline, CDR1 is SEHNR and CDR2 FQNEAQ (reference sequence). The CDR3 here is CASSLEGVTGAGYTF. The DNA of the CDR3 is TGTGCCAGCAGCTTAGAAGGGGTGACGGGTGCTGGCTACACCTTC. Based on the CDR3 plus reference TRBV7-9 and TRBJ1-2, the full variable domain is DTGVSQNPRHKITKRGQNVTFRCDPISEHNRLYWYRQTLGQGPEFLTYFQNEAQLEKSRLLSDRFSAERPKGSFSTLEIQRTEQGDSAMYLCASSLEGVTGAGYTFGSGTRLTVV.

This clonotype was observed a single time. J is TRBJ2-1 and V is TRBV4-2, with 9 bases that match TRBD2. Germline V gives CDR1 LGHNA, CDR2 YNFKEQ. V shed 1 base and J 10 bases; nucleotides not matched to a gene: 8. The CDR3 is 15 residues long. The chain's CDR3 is CASSQVFASGAEQFF. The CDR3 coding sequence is TGTGCCAGCAGCCAAGTTTTCGCTAGCGGGGCCGAGCAGTTCTTC.

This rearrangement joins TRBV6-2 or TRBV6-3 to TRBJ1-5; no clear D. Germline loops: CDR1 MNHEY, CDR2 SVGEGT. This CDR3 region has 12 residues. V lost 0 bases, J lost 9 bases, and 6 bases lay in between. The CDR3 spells CASSYSAWPQHF. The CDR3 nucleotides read TGTGCCAGCAGTTACTCCGCTTGGCCCCAGCATTTT.

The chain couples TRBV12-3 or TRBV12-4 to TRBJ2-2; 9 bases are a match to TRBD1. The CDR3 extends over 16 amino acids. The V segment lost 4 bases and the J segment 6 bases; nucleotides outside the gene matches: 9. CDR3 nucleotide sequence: TGTGCCAGCAGTTCTCGGGACAGGGCTAATTCCGGGGAGCTGTTTTTT. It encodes CASSSRDRANSGELFF.

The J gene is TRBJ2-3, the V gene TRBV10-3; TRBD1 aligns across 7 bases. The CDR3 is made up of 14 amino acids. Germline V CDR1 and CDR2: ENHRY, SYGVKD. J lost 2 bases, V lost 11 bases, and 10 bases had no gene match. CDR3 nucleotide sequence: TGTGCCGCCCGCGGTGGACAGGACACAGATACGCAGTATTTT. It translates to CAARGGQDTDTQYF.

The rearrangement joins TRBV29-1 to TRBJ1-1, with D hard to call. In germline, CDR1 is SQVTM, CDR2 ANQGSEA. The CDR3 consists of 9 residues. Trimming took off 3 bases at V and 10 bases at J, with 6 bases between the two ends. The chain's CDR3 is CSVETGAFF. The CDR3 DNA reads TGCAGCGTTGAGACGGGAGCTTTCTTT.

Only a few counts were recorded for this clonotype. CDR3 region: CASSSRTGNTGELFF. CDR3 DNA: TGTGCCAGCAGCTCCCGGACAGGGAACACCGGGGAGCTGTTTTTT. The V call is TRBV9, the J call TRBJ2-2; 7 nucleotides match TRBD1. Germline V lookup: CDR1 SGDLS, CDR2 YYNGEE. Losses at the gene ends were 4 bases for V and 1 base for J; bases not matched to a gene: 4. This CDR3 spans 15 amino acids.

The CDR3 DNA reads TGTGCCAGCAGCCGTATAGATACGCAGTATTTT. It codes for CASSRIDTQYF. The V gene is TRBV3-1, the J gene TRBJ2-3; D is uncertain. The V end lost 4 bases, the J end lost 5 bases, and 4 bases lay between the germline ends. In germline, CDR1 is LGHDT, CDR2 YNNKEL (reference sequence). The CDR3 consists of 11 residues.

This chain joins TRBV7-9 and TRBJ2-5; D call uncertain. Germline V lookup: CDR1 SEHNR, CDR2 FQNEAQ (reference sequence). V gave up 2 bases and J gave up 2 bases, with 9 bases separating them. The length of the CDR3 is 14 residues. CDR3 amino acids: CASSLSTAQETQYF. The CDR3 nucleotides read TGTGCCAGCAGCTTATCTACAGCACAAGAGACCCAGTACTTC. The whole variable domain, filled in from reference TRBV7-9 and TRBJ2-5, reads DTGVSQNPRHKITKRGQNVTFRCDPISEHNRLYWYRQTLGQGPEFLTYFQNEAQLEKSRLLSDRFSAERPKGSFSTLEIQRTEQGDSAMYLCASSLSTAQETQYFGPGTRLLVL.

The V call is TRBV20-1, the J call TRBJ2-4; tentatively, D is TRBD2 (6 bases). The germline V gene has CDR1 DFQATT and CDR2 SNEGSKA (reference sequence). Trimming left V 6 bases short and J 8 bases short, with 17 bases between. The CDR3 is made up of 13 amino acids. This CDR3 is CSAGRPSGDIQYF. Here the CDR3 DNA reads TGCAGTGCCGGGCGGCCCTCGGGGGACATTCAGTACTTC.